A single sample is the source of the 11 T cell receptor beta chains below, sequenced in a study of T-cell memory formation after mild COVID-19. TCRdb reprocessed the 5' RACE reads with MiXCR, giving one entry per CDR3 protein. There are some 340,000 distinct CDR3 sequences in the sample; 10% to 15% occur only once, and about a fifth lies in the top ten. Sequenced material: PBMCs or a T cell subset sorted from them (not recorded which). The receptors shown here come from a man aged 18 to 35 who had mild COVID-19 (a few samples of this study predate the infection). Cell type and time point are not known.

This clonotype was counted only a few times. V is TRBV5-1 and J is TRBJ2-1; 8 bases fit TRBD1. Germline CDR1 is SGHRS and CDR2 is YFSETQ. The V gene end was trimmed by 4 bases and the J gene end by 5 bases; junction bases not matched to a gene: 8. This CDR3 is 15 amino acids long. The CDR3 is CASSPGTGKNNEQFF. As DNA, the CDR3 is TGCGCCAGCAGCCCCGGGACAGGAAAGAACAATGAGCAGTTCTTC. Drawing the rest from reference TRBV5-1 and TRBJ2-1, the complete variable domain is KAGVTQTPRYLIKTRGQQVTLSCSPISGHRSVSWYQQTPGQGLQFLFEYFSETQRNKGNFPGRFSGRQFSNSRSEMNVSTLELGDSALYLCASSPGTGKNNEQFFGPGTRLTVL.

This chain links TRBV6-6 with TRBJ1-5, with D possibly matching TRBD1 (5 bases). Germline V gene sequence: CDR1 MNHNY, CDR2 SVGAGI (reference sequence). V gave up 8 bases and J gave up 7 bases, with 12 bases separating them. The length of the CDR3 is 12 residues. As DNA, the CDR3 is TGTGCCAGCTGGGGGGTCGGACAGCCCCAGCATTTT. This codes for CASWGVGQPQHF.

This clonotype was counted only a few times. The chain is built from TRBV29-1 and TRBJ2-5; D is perhaps TRBD1 (6 bases). Germline V gene sequence: CDR1 SQVTM, CDR2 ANQGSEA. V gave up 5 bases and J gave up 2 bases, with 15 bases separating them. The CDR3 contains 14 residues. The CDR3 coding sequence is TGCAGCGTTCCCGGACAGTGGACTCAAGAGACCCAGTACTTC. It codes for CSVPGQWTQETQYF.

The CDR3 region has the DNA TGTGCCACCAGTGATTTGCGCAGCAACTATGGCTACACCTTC. Translated, it gives CATSDLRSNYGYTF. The chain employs TRBV24-1 and TRBJ1-2; no clear D gene. CDR3 size: 14 residues. V dropped 0 bases and J dropped 2 bases, with 6 bases sitting between them. Germline CDR1 reads KGHDR; CDR2 reads SFDVKD.

The chain employs TRBV7-8 and TRBJ2-3; 8 nucleotides match TRBD2. Germline V gene lookup returns CDR1 SGHVS and CDR2 FQNEAQ. This CDR3 is built from 17 residues. Germline trimming cut 1 base from V and 0 bases from J; bases unmatched to any gene: 6. This CDR3 is CASSLVNTGGSTDTQYF. DNA of the CDR3: TGTGCCAGCAGCTTAGTGAATACGGGGGGGAGCACAGATACGCAGTATTTT.

The table lists this clonotype with many counts. Its ends do not fully match the called genes, so a read error is possible. The chain couples TRBV7-2 to TRBJ1-1, with D unclear. The CDR3 has 13 amino acids. The germline gives CDR1 SGHTA, CDR2 FQGNSA. DNA for the CDR3: TGTGCCAGCAGCCTCCCCCCCGCGGGAGCCGAAACGTTT. Its translation is CASSLPPAGAETF.

This clonotype turned up a few times. This chain uses TRBV10-3 with TRBJ1-4, with 7 bases matching TRBD1. The CDR3 length is 15 residues. The ends lost 6 bases at V and 0 bases at J; junction bases unmatched: 4. Per germline, CDR1 ENHRY and CDR2 SYGVKD. This CDR3 is CAISQGTATNEKLFF. The CDR3, as DNA: TGTGCCATCAGCCAAGGGACAGCAACTAATGAAAAACTGTTTTTT.

The chain employs TRBV6-6 and TRBJ1-2; 8 bases match TRBD1. This CDR3 has 13 amino acids. CDR1 MNHNY and CDR2 SVGAGI come from the germline V gene (reference sequence). V dropped 6 bases and J dropped 6; count of bases not matched to a gene: 6. This CDR3 is CASRSDRENGYTF. DNA of the CDR3: TGTGCCAGCAGATCGGACAGGGAAAATGGCTACACCTTC.

This clonotype was recorded a few times. The chain is built from TRBV5-6 and TRBJ1-5; the D is unclear. V was pared by 2 bases and J by 4 bases, with 19 bases between. The CDR3 totals 17 residues. Germline CDR1 and CDR2: SGHDT and YYEEEE. DNA of the CDR3: TGTGCCAGCAGCTTCCCGACGGCCCGGCTCCCAAATCAGCCCCAGCATTTT. As protein: CASSFPTARLPNQPQHF. The whole variable domain, filled in from reference TRBV5-6 and TRBJ1-5, reads DAGVTQSPTHLIKTRGQQVTLRCSPKSGHDTVSWYQQALGQGPQFIFQYYEEEERQRGNFPDRFSGHQFPNYSSELNVNALLLGDSALYLCASSFPTARLPNQPQHFGDGTRLSIL.

The chain combines TRBV6-2 or TRBV6-3 with TRBJ1-2; D unclear. The germline CDR1 and CDR2 sequences are MNHEY and SVGEGT. The CDR3 spans 12 residues. Trimming removed 2 bases at V and 8 bases at J, with 9 bases between. The CDR3 region has the DNA TGTGCCAGCAGTTACACGTCGAAGGGCTACACCTTC. Protein: CASSYTSKGYTF.

Ten or more counts support this clonotype. This sequence joins TRBV15 and TRBJ1-5; D perhaps matches TRBD1 (6 bases). Germline CDR1 LNHNV, CDR2 YYDKDF (reference sequence). The CDR3 is 12 amino acids. V lost 5 bases, J lost 7 bases, and 9 bases lay in between. This CDR3 reads CATSPQGQPQHF. The CDR3 region has the DNA TGTGCCACCAGCCCACAGGGACAGCCCCAGCATTTT.